Presented here are 3 T cell receptor beta chains from one specimen sequenced in a study of blood T cells in healthy people across ages. It was with a sample-barcoded 5' primer and a J-beta primer mix that a second PCR of roughly 7 to 12 cycles was run. TCRdb called the 5' RACE reads again in MiXCR, with one record for every CDR3 protein. The table lists fewer than 900,000 distinct CDR3 sequences, approximately 39% of them singletons. The sample was blood. Receptors originate from a woman aged 55-69 years in good health.

The CDR3 coding sequence is TGTGCCAGCAGCCAAGCCGGGACTGACACAGATACGCAGTATTTT. Translating it yields CASSQAGTDTDTQYF. The V call is TRBV4-2, the J call TRBJ2-3; a weak D match, TRBD2 (6 bases). V was pared by 1 base and J by 2 bases, with 10 bases between. The CDR3 covers 15 residues. Germline CDR1 LGHNA, CDR2 YNFKEQ.

This clonotype was seen a few times. This chain joins TRBV27 and TRBJ1-2, with D tentatively TRBD1 (5 bases). Germline CDR1 and CDR2: MNHEY and SMNVEV (reference sequence). Trimming cost V 6 bases and J 1 base, with 18 bases left between them. The CDR3 consists of 16 residues. Here the CDR3 reads CASSQDTYKLNYGYTF. CDR3 bases: TGTGCCAGCAGCCAGGACACGTACAAACTTAACTATGGCTACACCTTC.

V usage is TRBV10-3 and J usage is TRBJ2-3; TRBD2 agrees at 11 bases. Trimming at V came to 6 bases and at J to 3 bases, leaving 17 bases not matched to a gene. CDR1 is ENHRY, CDR2 SYGVKD, per germline. This CDR3 region has 19 residues. As DNA, the CDR3 is TGTGCCATCAGAAACAGGGGCAATGGGGCTAGCGGGAGGACAGATACGCAGTATTTT. Encoded protein: CAIRNRGNGASGRTDTQYF.